Sequencing of this T cell receptor (beta chain) was carried out in a study of blood T cell repertoires in COVID-19. The data were produced by immunoSEQ multiplex PCR, yet TCRdb's version contains in-frame clones alone and is incomplete. The table has 250,000 to 300,000 clones, about 80% seen once. V shed 4 bases and J 9 bases; nucleotides not matched to a gene: 10. Per germline, CDR1 MNHEY and CDR2 SVGAGI. CDR3 size: 15 residues. The V gene is TRBV6-5, the J gene TRBJ2-2, with 8 nucleotides matching TRBD1. The sequencing input was PBMCs or T cells enriched from blood (not recorded which). This clonotype originated in a man in his fifties who had recovered from COVID-19. The CDR3 here is CASSFLDRGARELFF. Written as DNA, the CDR3 is TGTGCCAGCAGTTTCCTAGACAGGGGTGCCCGGGAGCTGTTTTTT.